The 20 T cell receptor beta chains below were found in one sample sequenced in a study of blood T cell repertoires in COVID-19. Clones were sequenced by immunoSEQ multiplex PCR, and TCRdb holds only the in-frame ones, with some missing. The sample yields 150,000 to 200,000 clones, 75% to 90% seen once. The sample consisted of PBMCs or T cells enriched from blood (not recorded which). The receptors originated from a woman aged 40 to 50 with acute COVID-19.

This chain connects TRBV29-1 to TRBJ1-1, with 8 bases fitting TRBD1. The CDR3 runs to 14 residues. Germline V gene lookup returns CDR1 SQVTM and CDR2 ANQGSEA. V dropped 7 bases and J dropped 4; count of bases not matched to a gene: 11. The CDR3 region has the DNA TGCAGCGGTGGACAGGGAAGATCGGTCACTGAAGCTTTCTTT. Translating it yields CSGGQGRSVTEAFF.

This clone was observed once. V usage is TRBV9 and J usage is TRBJ2-3; 12 bases map to TRBD2. This CDR3 has 17 amino acids. Germline trimming cut 4 bases from V and 5 bases from J; bases unmatched to any gene: 11. Per the germline V gene, CDR1 is SGDLS and CDR2 is YYNGEE. CDR3 nucleotide sequence: TGTGCCAGCAGCACACTTCTAGCGGGAGGGATCAGAGATACGCAGTATTTT. Translation gives CASSTLLAGGIRDTQYF.

This clone was counted a single time. The rearrangement joins TRBV28 to TRBJ2-7, with 8 nucleotides matching TRBD1. Unmatched junction bases numbered 15, after V lost 5 bases and J lost 6 bases. The CDR3 extends over 16 amino acids. CDR1 is MDHEN and CDR2 is SYDVKM in the germline V gene. CDR3 sequence: CASSPPEGDRPVEQYF. The DNA of the CDR3 is TGTGCCAGCAGTCCCCCCGAGGGGGACAGGCCGGTCGAGCAGTACTTC.

The V and J genes are TRBV3-1 (or the pseudogene TRBV3-2) and TRBJ2-3; 11 bases line up with TRBD2. Trimming took 5 bases from V and 6 from J; bases not matched to a gene: 13. The germline V gene has CDR1 LGHDT and CDR2 YNNKEL (reference sequence). The CDR3 spans 17 residues. The CDR3 DNA is TGTGCCAGCAGCGATAGCGGGAGGGTCGATATTATGGATACGCAGTATTTT. It translates to CASSDSGRVDIMDTQYF.

This chain uses TRBV6-2 or TRBV6-3 with TRBJ1-2; no clear D gene. V was shortened by 2 bases and J by 4 bases, with 11 bases between the two germline ends. This CDR3 spans 14 amino acids. Germline V gene data show CDR1 as MNHEY and CDR2 as SVGEGT. CDR3 bases: TGTGCCAGCAGTTACGCAGGCACCCTCTATGGCTACACCTTC. This sequence encodes CASSYAGTLYGYTF.

This chain connects TRBV4-3 to TRBJ2-1; maybe TRBD2 (6 bases). V was clipped by 0 bases and J by 0 bases, with 27 bases between them. The CDR3 consists of 22 residues. Germline-derived CDR1 and CDR2 are LGHNA and YSLEER. In DNA, the CDR3 is TGCGCCAGCAGCCAAGATACCCCGGGTTATGCCGGAGGGGTTAGCTCCTACAATGAGCAGTTCTTC. Translated: CASSQDTPGYAGGVSSYNEQFF.

This sequence joins TRBV25-1 and TRBJ2-7, with a tentative D call TRBD1 (6 bases). V lost 8 bases to trimming and J lost 3 bases, with 11 bases between them. The CDR3 runs 12 residues. The germline V gene has CDR1 MGHDK and CDR2 SYGVNS. The CDR3: CASRDTDYEQYF. CDR3 sequence (DNA): TGTGCCAGCCGGGACACCGACTACGAGCAGTACTTC.

This clone occurred a few times. The rearrangement links TRBV27 to TRBJ1-5, with 7 bases that match TRBD1. V gave up 3 bases and J gave up 4 bases; unmatched junction bases: 9. This CDR3 is built from 16 residues. The germline CDR1 and CDR2 sequences are MNHEY and SMNVEV (reference sequence). Here the CDR3 DNA reads TGTGCCAGCAGTTTCGGCAGGGGGAGAATTAATCAGCCCCAGCATTTT. It yields the protein CASSFGRGRINQPQHF.

The CDR3 sequence is CSVEDWEGNYGYTF. The CDR3 region has the DNA TGCAGCGTTGAAGATTGGGAGGGGAACTATGGCTACACCTTC. The V and J genes are TRBV29-1 and TRBJ1-2; D may be TRBD1 (5 bases). From germline, CDR1 is SQVTM and CDR2 ANQGSEA. The CDR3 sequence is 14 residues long. The ends were cut back, 0 bases at V and 2 bases at J, with 10 bases in the middle.

The chain couples TRBV7-2 to TRBJ1-2; 10 bases agree with TRBD1. Per the germline V gene, CDR1 is SGHTA and CDR2 is FQGNSA. This CDR3 comprises 15 residues. V was pared by 4 bases and J by 0 bases, with 2 bases of the junction left unmatched. CDR3 loop: CASSSGTGANYGYTF. The CDR3, as DNA: TGTGCCAGCAGCTCCGGGACAGGGGCTAACTATGGCTACACCTTC.

J is TRBJ2-3 and V is TRBV5-6, with 7 nucleotides matching TRBD2. The CDR3 loop spans 16 amino acids. Trimming removed 6 bases from V and 0 bases from J; junction bases left unmatched: 10. Germline CDR1 and CDR2: SGHDT and YYEEEE. The CDR3 bases are TGTGCCAGCACCGGTAGCGGGTACCCTAGCACAGATACGCAGTATTTT. Its protein product is CASTGSGYPSTDTQYF.

This clone was detected only a few times. V is TRBV19 and J is TRBJ2-7; 7 nucleotides match TRBD2. Germline CDR1 is LNHDA and CDR2 is SQIVND (reference sequence). The CDR3 runs to 14 residues. Trimming took 8 bases from V and 0 from J; bases not matched to a gene: 7. The CDR3 reads CASSYTGGSYEQYF. CDR3 in DNA: TGTGCCAGTTCCTATACGGGGGGCTCCTACGAGCAGTACTTC.

The V gene is TRBV5-1, the J gene TRBJ2-5; 7 bases line up with TRBD1. The junction had 7 bases not matched to a gene; V was cut back by 3 bases and J by 2 bases. From germline, CDR1 is SGHRS and CDR2 YFSETQ. This CDR3 has 15 residues. The CDR3 is CASSSIMTGQETQYF. The CDR3 nucleotides read TGCGCCAGCAGCTCCATAATGACAGGGCAAGAGACCCAGTACTTC.

The gene calls are TRBV6-5 and TRBJ1-5; the D gene is possibly TRBD1 (6 bases). With 7 bases removed from V and 6 bases from J, the gap between germline ends came to 16 bases. The CDR3 has 14 residues. Germline CDR1 and CDR2: MNHEY and SVGAGI. The CDR3 sequence is CASTDRSGIQPQHF. The CDR3 DNA reads TGTGCCAGCACCGACAGGAGTGGTATTCAGCCCCAGCATTTT.

The chain employs TRBV7-3 and TRBJ2-7; a possible D gene is TRBD1 (5 bases). The CDR3 consists of 15 residues. V dropped 5 bases and J dropped 4 bases, with 18 bases sitting between them. Germline V lookup: CDR1 SGHTA, CDR2 FQGTGA. The CDR3 DNA follows: TGTGCCAGCAGCCCAAAGGGGCTCAACCCGTACGAGCAGTACTTC. It is translated as CASSPKGLNPYEQYF. Looking up the rest from reference TRBV7-3 and TRBJ2-7 gives the full variable domain: GAGVSQTPSNKVTEKGKYVELRCDPISGHTALYWYRQSLGQGPEFLIYFQGTGAADDSGLPNDRFFAVRPEGSVSTLKIQRTERGDSAVYLCASSPKGLNPYEQYFGPGTRLTVT.

This rearrangement joins TRBV7-2 to TRBJ2-7, with D perhaps TRBD2 (6 bases). CDR3 length: 15 amino acids. Germline CDR1 and CDR2: SGHTA and FQGNSA. Between the trimmed V and J ends, which lost 5 bases and 0 bases, there was a span of 14 bases. The CDR3 sequence: CASSPFGTDSYEQYF. The CDR3, as DNA: TGTGCCAGCAGCCCATTCGGGACTGACTCCTACGAGCAGTACTTC.

The chain combines TRBV21-1 with TRBJ1-4. TRBV21-1 represents a pseudogene. The CDR3 length is 19 residues. In DNA, the CDR3 is TGTGCCAGCAGCAAAGTACACCTTAGGGGGGGGTGGACTAATGAAAAACTGTTTTTT. Protein sequence: CASSKVHLRGGWTNEKLFF.

This clone has only one observation. This rearrangement joins TRBV2 to TRBJ1-1; 8 bases align to TRBD1. This CDR3 is built from 16 residues. J was trimmed by 5 bases and V by 5 bases; bases with no gene match: 13. Germline loops: CDR1 SNHLY, CDR2 FYNNEI. The CDR3 loop reads CASSIGQGGFGTEAFF. The CDR3 coding sequence is TGTGCCAGCAGTATAGGACAGGGAGGGTTTGGGACTGAAGCTTTCTTT. Full variable domain (remainder filled in from reference TRBV2 and TRBJ1-1): EPEVTQTPSHQVTQMGQEVILRCVPISNHLYFYWYRQILGQKVEFLVSFYNNEISEKSEIFDDQFSVERPDGSNFTLKIRSTKLEDSAMYFCASSIGQGGFGTEAFFGQGTRLTVV.

This clone was found once. The chain is built from TRBV5-1 and TRBJ2-7; D ambiguous. The V gene's germline CDR1 is SGHRS and CDR2 YFSETQ. The CDR3 runs to 13 residues. With 1 base removed from V and 2 bases from J, the gap between germline ends came to 7 bases. CDR3 amino acids: CASSLISAYEQYF. In DNA form, the CDR3 reads TGCGCCAGCAGCTTGATTAGTGCCTACGAGCAGTACTTC.

This chain joins TRBV12-2 and TRBJ2-7; the table gives TRBD1 as D, unverified against the DNA. TRBV12-2 corresponds to a pseudogene. This CDR3 is 18 amino acids long. The CDR3 DNA follows: TGTGCAAGTCGCTTAGCCACCACAGGGGGCCAACCGATCCACGAGCAGTACTTC. It translates to CASRLATTGGQPIHEQYF.